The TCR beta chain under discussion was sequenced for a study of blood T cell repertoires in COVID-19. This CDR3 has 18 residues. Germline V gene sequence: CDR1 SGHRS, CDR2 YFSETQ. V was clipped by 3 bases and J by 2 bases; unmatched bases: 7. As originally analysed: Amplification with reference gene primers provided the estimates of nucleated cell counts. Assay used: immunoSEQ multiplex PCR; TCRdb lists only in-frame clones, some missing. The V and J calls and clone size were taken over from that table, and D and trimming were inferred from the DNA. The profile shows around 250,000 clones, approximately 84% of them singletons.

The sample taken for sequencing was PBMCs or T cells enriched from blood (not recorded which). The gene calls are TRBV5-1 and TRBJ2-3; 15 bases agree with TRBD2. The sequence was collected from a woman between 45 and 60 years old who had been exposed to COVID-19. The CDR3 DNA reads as TGCGCCAGCAGCTGGGGACGGACTAGCGGGGGGGTCACAGATACGCAGTATTTT. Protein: CASSWGRTSGGVTDTQYF.